The clone carrying this T cell receptor (beta chain) showed up just once. This entry belongs to a study of blood T cell repertoires in COVID-19. The germline gives CDR1 SNHLY, CDR2 FYNNEI. CDR3 size: 15 residues. V lost 7 bases, J lost 3 bases, and 8 bases stayed unmatched. Sequencing used immunoSEQ multiplex PCR; TCRdb keeps in-frame clones, though not all of them. Of approximately 40,000 clones listed, approximately 90% are singletons. A Seattle source enrolled patients during active infection and followed them longitudinally. The sample consisted of peripheral blood. The chain combines TRBV2 with TRBJ1-4; 7 bases match TRBD1. This receptor was taken from a man aged 40-50 years with COVID-19, enrolled during active disease. The CDR3 region is CASIYRGGANEKLFF. The CDR3 coding sequence is TGTGCCAGCATTTACAGGGGCGGAGCTAATGAAAAACTGTTTTTT.